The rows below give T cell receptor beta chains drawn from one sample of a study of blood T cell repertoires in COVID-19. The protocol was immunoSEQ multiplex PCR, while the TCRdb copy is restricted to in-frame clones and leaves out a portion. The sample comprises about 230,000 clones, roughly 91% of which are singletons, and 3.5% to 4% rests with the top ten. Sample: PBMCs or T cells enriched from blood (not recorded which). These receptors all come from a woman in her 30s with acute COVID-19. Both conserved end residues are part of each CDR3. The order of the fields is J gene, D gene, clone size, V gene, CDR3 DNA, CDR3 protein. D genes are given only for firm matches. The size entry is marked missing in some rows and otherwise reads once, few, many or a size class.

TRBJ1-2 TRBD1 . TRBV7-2 TGTGCCACCCTCCCCCCGAACAGGGGGCATGGCTACACCTTC CATLPPNRGHGYTF
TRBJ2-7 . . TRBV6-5 TGTGCCCACCGAGGCACCTACGAGCAGTACTTC CAHRGTYEQYF
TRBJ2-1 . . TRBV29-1 TGCAGCGTTGATCCGTCGGGGTACAATGAGCAGTTCTTC CSVDPSGYNEQFF
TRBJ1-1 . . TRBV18 TGTGCCAGCTCACTGGACTTGGACGGGGGGACTGAAGCTTTCTTT CASSLDLDGGTEAFF
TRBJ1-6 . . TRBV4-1 TGCGCCAGCAGCCACCCCCCTAGCCGGGGTTCACCCCTCCACTTT CASSHPPSRGSPLHF
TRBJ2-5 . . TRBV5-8 TGTGCCAGCAGCCCCGGGCAAGAGACCCAGTACTTC CASSPGQETQYF
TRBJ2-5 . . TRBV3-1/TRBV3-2 TGTGCCAGCAGCCGGGGGCGGGCAGCCTTGGAGACCCAGTACTTC CASSRGRAALETQYF
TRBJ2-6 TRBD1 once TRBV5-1 TGCGCCAGCAGCTTGGTAGGGACAGGGGCCACGGGCTCTGGGGCCAACGTCCTGACTTTC CASSLVGTGATGSGANVLTF
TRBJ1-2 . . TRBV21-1 TGTGCCAGCAGCAAAGCGTACGGGGTATTAGGCTACACCTTC CASSKAYGVLGYTF
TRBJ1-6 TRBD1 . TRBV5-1 TGCGCCAGCAGCCAGGGGGGAAACAGGGGTCTGGATTCACCCCTCCACTTT CASSQGGNRGLDSPLHF
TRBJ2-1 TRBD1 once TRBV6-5 TGTGCCAGCAGTCTGGACAGGGACAATGAGCAGTTCTTC CASSLDRDNEQFF
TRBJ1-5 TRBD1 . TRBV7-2 TGTGCCAGCAGCGCGCAGGGACAGTATCAGCCCCAGCATTTT CASSAQGQYQPQHF
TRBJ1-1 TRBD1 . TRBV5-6 TGTGCCAGCAGTCCTAGACAGGGGATCACTGAAGCTTTCTTT CASSPRQGITEAFF
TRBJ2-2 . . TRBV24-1 TGTGCCACCGACAGCAACACCGGGGAGCTGTTTTTT CATDSNTGELFF
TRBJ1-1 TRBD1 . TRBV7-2 TGTGCCAGTCTACAGGGGGGACAAATGAACACTGAAGCTTTCTTT CASLQGGQMNTEAFF
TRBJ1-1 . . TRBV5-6 TGTGCCAGCAGCCGAGCGGGCAGCAACCTAAACACTGAAGCTTTCTTT CASSRAGSNLNTEAFF
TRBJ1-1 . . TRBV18 TGTGCCAGCTCACCTGGGGGCGACATGAACACTGAAGCTTTCTTT CASSPGGDMNTEAFF
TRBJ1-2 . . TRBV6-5 TGTGCCAGCAGTTACTCAACAGGGTACGGCTACGGCTACACCTTC CASSYSTGYGYGYTF
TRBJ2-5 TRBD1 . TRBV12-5 TGTGCTAGTGGTTTGGCAGGACAGGGGAGGGGGCAAGAGACCCAGTACTTC CASGLAGQGRGQETQYF
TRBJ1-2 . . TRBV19 TGTGCCAGTAGTATAACCGGGACACCCTATGGCTACACCTTC CASSITGTPYGYTF
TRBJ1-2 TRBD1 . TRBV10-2 TGCGCCAGCAGGACAGGGGGAACAATATATGGCTACACCTTC CASRTGGTIYGYTF
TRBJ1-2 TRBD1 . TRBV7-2 TGTGCCAGCAGCTTAGGACAGGGCTATGGCTACACCTTC CASSLGQGYGYTF
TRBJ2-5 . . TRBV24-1 TGTGCCACCAGTGATTGGACAGCCGCGACGCCCCAGTACTTC CATSDWTAATPQYF
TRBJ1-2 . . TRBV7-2 TGTGCCAGCAGCCCACCCGGGGGGGGAAGTGGCTACACCTTC CASSPPGGGSGYTF
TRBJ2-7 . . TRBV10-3 TGTGCCATCAGTGAGTCAACTAGTCTTGTCTACGAGCAGTACTTC CAISESTSLVYEQYF
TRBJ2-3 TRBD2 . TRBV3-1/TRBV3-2 TGTGCCAGCAGCCGGAGCGGGGGAGCCCATACGCAGTATTTT CASSRSGGAHTQYF
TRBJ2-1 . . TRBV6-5 TGTGCCAGCAGAGTTACTGAGGTGGCCGGGTGGTTCTTC CASRVTEVAGWFF
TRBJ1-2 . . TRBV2 TGTGCCAGCAGTGCTCTGGGCCTCGGGAATGGCTACACCTTC CASSALGLGNGYTF
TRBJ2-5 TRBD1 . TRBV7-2 TGTGCCAGCAGCTCTGGGACAGGGGGCGACCAAGAGACCCAGTACTTC CASSSGTGGDQETQYF
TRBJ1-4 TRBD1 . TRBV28 TGTGCCAGCAGTTCGGGACAGGATGAAAAACTGTTTTTT CASSSGQDEKLFF
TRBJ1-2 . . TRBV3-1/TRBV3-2 TGTGCCAGCAGCCCCGAGAGGGAAAGAAACTATGGCTACACCTTC CASSPERERNYGYTF
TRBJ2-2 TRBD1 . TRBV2 TGTGCCAGCCATGGGGACAGGGTCAACGGGGAGCTGTTTTTT CASHGDRVNGELFF
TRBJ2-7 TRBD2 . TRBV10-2 TGCGCCAGCAGTGGGGACCGGCCGGGGGGGGCCCCTTTCCACGAGCAGTACTTC CASSGDRPGGAPFHEQYF
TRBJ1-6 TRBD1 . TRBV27 TGTGCCAGCAGTTGGGACAGGGTAGGTTCACCCCTCCACTTT CASSWDRVGSPLHF
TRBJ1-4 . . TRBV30 TGTGCCTGGAATCGGCAGGGGAATGAAAAACTGTTTTTT CAWNRQGNEKLFF
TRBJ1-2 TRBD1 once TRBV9 TGTGCCAGCAGCGCCGGGACAGGCTATGGCTACACCTTC CASSAGTGYGYTF
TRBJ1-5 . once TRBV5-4 TGTGCCAGCAGCTTACAGGGTTCAAATCAGCCCCAGCATTTT CASSLQGSNQPQHF
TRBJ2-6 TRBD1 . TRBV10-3 TGTGCCATCAGACCCGGACAGGGGACCGGGGCCAACGTCCTGACTTTC CAIRPGQGTGANVLTF
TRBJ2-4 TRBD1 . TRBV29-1 TGCAGCGTTGAAAAGACAGGGGGCAACATTCAGTACTTC CSVEKTGGNIQYF
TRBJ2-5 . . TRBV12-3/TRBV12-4 TGTGCCAGCAGCTCGTATGGGGGCGAGACCCAGTACTTC CASSSYGGETQYF
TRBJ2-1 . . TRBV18 TGTGCCAGCTCACCTGGACAGTCCGGTGAGCAGTTCTTC CASSPGQSGEQFF
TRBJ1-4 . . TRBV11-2 TGTGCCAGCAGCTTATCCGGGAATGAAAAACTGTTTTTT CASSLSGNEKLFF
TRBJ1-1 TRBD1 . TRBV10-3 TGTGCCATCAGTGAGGGCAGGGGGGAAGCTTTCTTT CAISEGRGEAFF
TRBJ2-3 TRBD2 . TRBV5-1 TGCGCCAGCAGCTTGAGGGCTAGCGGGGACGCAGATACGCAGTATTTT CASSLRASGDADTQYF
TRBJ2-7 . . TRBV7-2 TGTGCCAGCAGCACTAAGGGGTCCGAGCAGTACTTC CASSTKGSEQYF
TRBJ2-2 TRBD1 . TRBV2 TGTGCCAGCAGTGACACAGGGGCCAACACCGGGGAGCTGTTTTTT CASSDTGANTGELFF
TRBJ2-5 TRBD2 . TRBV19 TGTGCCAGTAGTAGTAGCGGGGAAGAGACCCAGTACTTC CASSSSGEETQYF
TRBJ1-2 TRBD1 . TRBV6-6 TGTGCCAGCAGTTATCCCTTACAGGGGAGCTATGGCTACACCTTC CASSYPLQGSYGYTF
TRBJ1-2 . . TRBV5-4 TGTGCCAGCAGCTCCGTTCGGGAATATGGCTACACCTTC CASSSVREYGYTF
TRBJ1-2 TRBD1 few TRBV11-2 TGTGCCAGCAGCTTGGGACAGGGATATGGCTACACCTTC CASSLGQGYGYTF
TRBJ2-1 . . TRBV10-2 TGCGCCAGCAGTGATGTTAGCTCCTACAATGAGCAGTTCTTC CASSDVSSYNEQFF